This entry lists 3 T cell receptor beta chains sequenced from one sample in a study of T cell changes during pregnancy in multiple sclerosis. Profiling relied on immunoSEQ multiplex PCR, and the TCRdb table lists in-frame clones only, not all of them. The sample shows 35,000 to 40,000 clones, roughly nine tenths of them seen only once. Material: peripheral blood, obtained in the third trimester of pregnancy. All receptors derive from a female donor in good health, enrolled as a control in a pregnancy study.

In DNA, the CDR3 is TGTGCCAGCAGCGTAGGCCCCGTGGGGAGTCGGACAGATACGCAGTATTTT. Amino acids: CASSVGPVGSRTDTQYF. The chain has TRBV9 and TRBJ2-3; D may be TRBD2 (5 bases). Germline V CDR1 and CDR2: SGDLS, YYNGEE. V was shortened by 0 bases and J by 3 bases, with 17 bases between the two germline ends. The CDR3 sequence is 17 residues long.

The chain uses TRBV5-4 and TRBJ1-1, with 9 bases aligning to TRBD1. Germline assignment: CDR1 SGHNT and CDR2 YYREEE (reference sequence). This CDR3 has 13 residues. V lost 5 bases and J lost 7; bases outside the gene matches: 6. CDR3 bases: TGTGCCAGCAGGCAGGACAGGGGAGGTGAAGCTTTCTTT. Protein product: CASRQDRGGEAFF.

The chain recombines TRBV6-1 with TRBJ1-1, with TRBD1 identical over 7 bases. CDR3 size: 14 residues. Per germline, CDR1 MNHNS and CDR2 SASEGT. Germline trimming cut 3 bases from V and 7 bases from J; bases unmatched to any gene: 8. Written as DNA, the CDR3 is TGTGCCAGCAGTGACCCTTCGACAGGGATTGAAGCTTTCTTT. It specifies CASSDPSTGIEAFF.